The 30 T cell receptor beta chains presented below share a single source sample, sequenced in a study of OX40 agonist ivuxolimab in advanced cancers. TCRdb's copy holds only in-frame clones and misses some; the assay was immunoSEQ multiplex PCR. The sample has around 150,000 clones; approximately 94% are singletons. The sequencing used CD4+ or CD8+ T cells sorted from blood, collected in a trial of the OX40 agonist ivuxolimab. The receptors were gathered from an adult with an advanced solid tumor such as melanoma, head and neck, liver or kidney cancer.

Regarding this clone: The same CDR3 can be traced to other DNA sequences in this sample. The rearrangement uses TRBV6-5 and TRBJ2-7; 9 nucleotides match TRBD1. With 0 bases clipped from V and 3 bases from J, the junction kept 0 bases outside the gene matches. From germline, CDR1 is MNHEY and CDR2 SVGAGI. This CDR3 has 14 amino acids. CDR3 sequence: CASSYSTGGYEQYF. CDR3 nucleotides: TGTGCCAGCAGTTACTCGACAGGGGGCTACGAGCAGTACTTC.

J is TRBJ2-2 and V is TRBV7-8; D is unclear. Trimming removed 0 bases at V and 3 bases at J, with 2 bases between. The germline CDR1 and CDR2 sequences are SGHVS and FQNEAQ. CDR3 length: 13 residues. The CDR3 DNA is TGTGCCAGCAGCTTAGCGCACACCGGGGAGCTGTTTTTT. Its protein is CASSLAHTGELFF.

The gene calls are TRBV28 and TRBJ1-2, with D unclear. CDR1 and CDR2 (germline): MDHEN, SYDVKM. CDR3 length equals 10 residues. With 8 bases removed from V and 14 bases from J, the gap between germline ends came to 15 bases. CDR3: CASGVAGETF. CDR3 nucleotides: TGTGCCAGCGGGGTGGCAGGTGAGACCTTC.

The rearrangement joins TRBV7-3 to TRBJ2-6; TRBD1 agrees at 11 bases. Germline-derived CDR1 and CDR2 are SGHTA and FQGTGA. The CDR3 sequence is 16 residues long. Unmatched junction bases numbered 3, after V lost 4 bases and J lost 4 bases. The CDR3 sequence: CASSWTGGTGANVLTF. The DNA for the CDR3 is TGTGCCAGCAGCTGGACAGGGGGCACCGGGGCCAACGTCCTGACTTTC.

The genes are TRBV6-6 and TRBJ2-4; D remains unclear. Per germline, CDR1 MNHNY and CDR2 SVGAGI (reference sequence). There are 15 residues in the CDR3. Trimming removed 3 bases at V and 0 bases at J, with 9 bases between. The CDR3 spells CASSYGLLAKNIQYF. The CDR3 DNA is TGTGCCAGCAGTTATGGTCTGCTAGCCAAAAACATTCAGTACTTC.

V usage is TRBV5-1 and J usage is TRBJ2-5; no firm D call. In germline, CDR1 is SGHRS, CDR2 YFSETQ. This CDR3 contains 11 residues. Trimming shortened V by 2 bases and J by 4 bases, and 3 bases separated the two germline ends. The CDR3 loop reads CASSFGETQYF. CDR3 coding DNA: TGCGCCAGCAGCTTTGGAGAGACCCAGTACTTC.

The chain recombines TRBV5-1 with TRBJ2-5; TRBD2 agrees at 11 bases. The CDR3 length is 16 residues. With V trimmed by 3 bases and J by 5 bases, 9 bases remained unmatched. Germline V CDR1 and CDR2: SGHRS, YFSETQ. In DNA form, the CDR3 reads TGCGCCAGCAGCTCCGGACTAGCGGGCAACAGGGAGACCCAGTACTTC. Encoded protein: CASSSGLAGNRETQYF. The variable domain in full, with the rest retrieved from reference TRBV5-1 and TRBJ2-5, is KAGVTQTPRYLIKTRGQQVTLSCSPISGHRSVSWYQQTPGQGLQFLFEYFSETQRNKGNFPGRFSGRQFSNSRSEMNVSTLELGDSALYLCASSSGLAGNRETQYFGPGTRLLVL.

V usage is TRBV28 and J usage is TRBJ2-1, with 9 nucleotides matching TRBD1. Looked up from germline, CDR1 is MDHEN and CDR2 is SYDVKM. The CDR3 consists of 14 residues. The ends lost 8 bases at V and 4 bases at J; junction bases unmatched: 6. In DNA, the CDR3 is TGTGCCAGCGATCCGGGACAGGGATACAATGAGCAGTTCTTC. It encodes CASDPGQGYNEQFF.

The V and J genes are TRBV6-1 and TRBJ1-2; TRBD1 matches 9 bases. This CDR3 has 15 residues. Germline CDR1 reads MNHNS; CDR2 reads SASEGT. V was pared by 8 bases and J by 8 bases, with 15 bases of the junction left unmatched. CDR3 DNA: TGTGCCAGCGGTCAAGCGGGAGGACAGGGGAGCGGCTACACCTTC. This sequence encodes CASGQAGGQGSGYTF.

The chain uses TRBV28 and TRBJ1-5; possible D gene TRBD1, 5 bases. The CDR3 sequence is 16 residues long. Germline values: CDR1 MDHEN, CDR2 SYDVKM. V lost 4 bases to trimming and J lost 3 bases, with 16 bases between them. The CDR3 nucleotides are TGTGCCAGCAGTTGGGATAATTTGGGACCCAATCAGCCCCAGCATTTT. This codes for CASSWDNLGPNQPQHF. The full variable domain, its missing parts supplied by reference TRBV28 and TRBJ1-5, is DVKVTQSSRYLVKRTGEKVFLECVQDMDHENMFWYRQDPGLGLRLIYFSYDVKMKEKGDIPEGYSVSREKKERFSLILESASTNQTSMYLCASSWDNLGPNQPQHFGDGTRLSIL.

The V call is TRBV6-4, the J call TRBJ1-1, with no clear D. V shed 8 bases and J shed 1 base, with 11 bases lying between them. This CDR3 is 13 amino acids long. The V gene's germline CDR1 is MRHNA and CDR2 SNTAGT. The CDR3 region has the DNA TGTGCCAGCGCCCGGGCCCCGAACACTGAAGCTTTCTTT. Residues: CASARAPNTEAFF.

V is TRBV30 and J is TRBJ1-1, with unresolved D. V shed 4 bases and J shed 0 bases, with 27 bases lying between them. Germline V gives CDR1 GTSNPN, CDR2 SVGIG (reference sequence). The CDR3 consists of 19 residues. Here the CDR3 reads CAWILKIPRNSIMNTEAFF. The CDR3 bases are TGTGCCTGGATTCTCAAGATCCCTCGCAACAGTATCATGAACACTGAAGCTTTCTTT.

The CDR3 DNA is TGTGCCAGCAGCCCTCAGTCGAACACCGGGGAGCTGTTTTTT. This codes for CASSPQSNTGELFF. The chain joins TRBV6-5 to TRBJ2-2; D ambiguous. CDR3 size: 14 residues. Trimming removed 6 bases from V and 0 bases from J, with 8 bases in between. The V gene's germline CDR1 is MNHEY and CDR2 SVGAGI.

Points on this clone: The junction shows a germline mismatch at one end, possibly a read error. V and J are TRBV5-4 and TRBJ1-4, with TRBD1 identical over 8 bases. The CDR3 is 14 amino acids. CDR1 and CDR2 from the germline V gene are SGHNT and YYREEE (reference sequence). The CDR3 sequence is CASSQGQGSEKLFF. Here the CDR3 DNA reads TGCGCCAGCAGCCAAGGACAGGGAAGTGAAAAACTGTTTTTT.

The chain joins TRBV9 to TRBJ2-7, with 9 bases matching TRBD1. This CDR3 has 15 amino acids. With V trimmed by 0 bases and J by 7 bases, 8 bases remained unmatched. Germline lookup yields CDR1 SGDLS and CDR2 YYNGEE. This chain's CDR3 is CASSVVGTGLSEQYF. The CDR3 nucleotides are TGTGCCAGCAGCGTAGTGGGGACAGGGTTATCGGAGCAGTACTTC.

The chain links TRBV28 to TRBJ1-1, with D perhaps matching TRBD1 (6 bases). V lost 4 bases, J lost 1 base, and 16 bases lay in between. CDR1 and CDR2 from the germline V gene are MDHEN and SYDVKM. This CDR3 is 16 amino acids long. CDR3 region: CASSSAGGRGNTEAFF. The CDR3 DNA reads TGTGCCAGCAGTTCCGCCGGGGGCAGGGGGAACACTGAAGCTTTCTTT.

The CDR3 DNA sequence: TGTGCCAGCAGCGTAGCTGGCTCTGGAAACACCATATATTTT. Amino acid sequence: CASSVAGSGNTIYF. The chain has TRBV9 and TRBJ1-3; no clear D gene. V was shortened by 0 bases and J by 0 bases, with 4 bases between the two germline ends. Germline CDR1 and CDR2: SGDLS and YYNGEE. CDR3 length equals 14 residues.

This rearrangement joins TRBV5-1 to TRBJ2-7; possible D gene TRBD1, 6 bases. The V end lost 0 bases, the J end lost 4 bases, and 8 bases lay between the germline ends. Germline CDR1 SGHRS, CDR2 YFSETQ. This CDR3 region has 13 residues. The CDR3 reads CASSLEGVYEQYF. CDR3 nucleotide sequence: TGCGCCAGCAGCTTGGAGGGGGTTTACGAGCAGTACTTC.

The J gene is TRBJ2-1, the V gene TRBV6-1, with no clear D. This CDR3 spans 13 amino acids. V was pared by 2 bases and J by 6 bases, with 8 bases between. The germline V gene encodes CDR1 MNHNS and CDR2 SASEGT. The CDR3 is CASSELVGNEQFF. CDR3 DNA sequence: TGTGCCAGCAGTGAATTAGTGGGCAATGAGCAGTTCTTC.

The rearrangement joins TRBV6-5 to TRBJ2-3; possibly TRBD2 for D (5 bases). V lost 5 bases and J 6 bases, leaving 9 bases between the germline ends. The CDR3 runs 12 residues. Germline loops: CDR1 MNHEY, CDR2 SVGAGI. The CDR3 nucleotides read TGTGCCAGCAGTCAAAGGAGGGATACGCAGTATTTT. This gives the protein CASSQRRDTQYF.

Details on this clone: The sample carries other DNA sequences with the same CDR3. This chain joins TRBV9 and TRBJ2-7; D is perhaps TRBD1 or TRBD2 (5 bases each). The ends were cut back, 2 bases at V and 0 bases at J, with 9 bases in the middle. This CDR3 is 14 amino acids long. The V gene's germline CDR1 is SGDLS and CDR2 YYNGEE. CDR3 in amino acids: CASSVGPLSYEQYF. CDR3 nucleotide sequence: TGTGCCAGCAGCGTGGGACCGCTCTCCTACGAGCAGTACTTC.

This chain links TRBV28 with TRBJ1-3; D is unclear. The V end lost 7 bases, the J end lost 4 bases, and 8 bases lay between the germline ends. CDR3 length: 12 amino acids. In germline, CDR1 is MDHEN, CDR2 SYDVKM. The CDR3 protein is CASTKGGNTIYF. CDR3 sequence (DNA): TGTGCCAGCACCAAGGGCGGAAACACCATATATTTT.

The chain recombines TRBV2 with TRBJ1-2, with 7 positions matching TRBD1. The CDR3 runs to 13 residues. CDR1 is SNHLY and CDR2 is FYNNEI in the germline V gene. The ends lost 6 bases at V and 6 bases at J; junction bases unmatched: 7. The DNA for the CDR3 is TGTGCCAGCAGCACTGACAGGGAAAATGGCTACACCTTC. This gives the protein CASSTDRENGYTF.

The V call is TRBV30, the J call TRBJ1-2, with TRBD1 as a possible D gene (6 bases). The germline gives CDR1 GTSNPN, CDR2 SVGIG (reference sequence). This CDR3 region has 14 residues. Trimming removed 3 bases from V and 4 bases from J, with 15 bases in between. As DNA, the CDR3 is TGTGCCTGGAGGGAAGGGGGTAGTAGCTATGGCTACACCTTC. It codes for CAWREGGSSYGYTF.

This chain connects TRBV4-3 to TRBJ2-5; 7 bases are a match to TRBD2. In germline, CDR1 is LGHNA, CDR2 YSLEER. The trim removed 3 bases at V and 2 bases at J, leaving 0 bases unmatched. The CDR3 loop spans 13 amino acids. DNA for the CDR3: TGCGCCAGCAGCCATAGCGGGCAAGAGACCCAGTACTTC. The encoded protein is CASSHSGQETQYF.

As DNA, the CDR3 is TGTGCCAGCAAGGTCGGCGGGAACACCATATATTTT. Protein product: CASKVGGNTIYF. V and J are TRBV7-2 and TRBJ1-3, with D hard to call. Trimming pared 7 bases from V and 7 bases from J, leaving 11 bases between. Germline values: CDR1 SGHTA, CDR2 FQGNSA. This CDR3 spans 12 amino acids. The full variable domain, in which reference TRBV7-2 and TRBJ1-3 provide the parts outside the CDR3, is GAGVSQSPSNKVTEKGKDVELRCDPISGHTALYWYRQSLGQGLEFLIYFQGNSAPDKSGLPSDRFSAERTGGSVSTLTIQRTQQEDSAVYLCASKVGGNTIYFGEGSWLTVV.

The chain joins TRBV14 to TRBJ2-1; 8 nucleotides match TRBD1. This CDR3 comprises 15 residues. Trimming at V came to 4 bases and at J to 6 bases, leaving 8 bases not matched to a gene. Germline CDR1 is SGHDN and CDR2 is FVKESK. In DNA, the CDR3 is TGTGCCAGCAGCCCAGGGGGACAGGTAGCCAATGAGCAGTTCTTC. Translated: CASSPGGQVANEQFF.

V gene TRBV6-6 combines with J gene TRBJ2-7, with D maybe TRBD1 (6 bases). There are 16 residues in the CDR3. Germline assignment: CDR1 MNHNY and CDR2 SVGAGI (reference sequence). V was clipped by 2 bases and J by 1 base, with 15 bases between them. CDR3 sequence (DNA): TGTGCCAGCAGTTACCCTGCCAGGGGACCGTCCTACGAGCAGTACTTC. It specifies CASSYPARGPSYEQYF.

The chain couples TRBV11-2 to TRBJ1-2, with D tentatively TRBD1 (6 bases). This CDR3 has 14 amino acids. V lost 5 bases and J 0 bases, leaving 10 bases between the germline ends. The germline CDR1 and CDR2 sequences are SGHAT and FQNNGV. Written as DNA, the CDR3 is TGTGCCAGCAGCCTCGACAGGACTAACTATGGCTACACCTTC. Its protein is CASSLDRTNYGYTF. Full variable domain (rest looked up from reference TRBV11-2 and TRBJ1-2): EAGVAQSPRYKIIEKRQSVAFWCNPISGHATLYWYQQILGQGPKLLIQFQNNGVVDDSQLPKDRFSAERLKGVDSTLKIQPAKLEDSAVYLCASSLDRTNYGYTFGSGTRLTVV.

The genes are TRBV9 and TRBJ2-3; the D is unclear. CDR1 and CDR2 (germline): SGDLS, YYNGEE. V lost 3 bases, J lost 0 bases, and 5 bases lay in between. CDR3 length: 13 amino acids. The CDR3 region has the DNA TGTGCCAGCAGCGAAGCTAGCACAGATACGCAGTATTTT. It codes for CASSEASTDTQYF.